This T cell receptor (beta chain) was recorded in a study of cytomegalovirus exposure and HLA in healthy donors. On this clone: No antigen is known for it.

Study-wide findings and caveats: The productive fraction for most TCR beta V segments was about 87% or about 30% in an earlier analysis.

The PCR ran on 60 Vbeta and 13 Jbeta primers. Sequencing was performed with immunoSEQ multiplex PCR; in TCRdb, only in-frame clones are kept and a portion is missing. The data show about 90,000 clones, roughly 67% seen once. This CDR3 region has 15 residues. The V gene's germline CDR1 is MGHRA and CDR2 YSYEKL. The V end lost 0 bases, the J end lost 9 bases, and 12 bases lay between the germline ends. V and J are TRBV4-1 and TRBJ1-6, with a tentative D call TRBD1 (5 bases). The TCR sequence derives from a woman aged 50 to 60 in good health and CMV-seropositive. The sample taken for sequencing was PBMCs. The chain's CDR3 is CASSQDPQGGSPLHF. CDR3 DNA sequence: TGCGCCAGCAGCCAAGATCCCCAGGGAGGTTCACCCCTCCACTTT.